This entry describes one T cell receptor beta chain. Its specificity is not known. This entry belongs to a study of graft-versus-host responses after intestinal transplantation. Notes on the study in general: Early declines in HvG clones that occurred post-transplant were associated with peak circulating GvH clone levels.

The CDR3 contains 14 residues. Per germline, CDR1 SNHLY and CDR2 FYNNEI. Assay: immunoSEQ multiplex PCR; the TCRdb copy retains only in-frame clones and omits some. The sample records about 110,000 clones, 93% being singletons. Here the sequenced sample was unstimulated CD8+ T cells sorted from spleen or lymph node cells, taken before transplant. This TCR derives from a human donor who was the organ donor for an intestinal transplant. The rearrangement joins TRBV2 to TRBJ2-5, with TRBD1 matching over 7 bases. The J call may not be correct, given that the DNA end is closer to TRBJ2-7. CDR3 in DNA: TGTGCCAGCAGTGAAGCAGGGGGCGCCTACGAGCAGTACTTC. This codes for CASSEAGGAYEQYF.